Presented here are 2 T cell receptor beta chains from one specimen sequenced in a study of beta chain features in type 1 diabetes. Study results and limitations: In every one of the four CD4+ subsets, TCRB CDR3s were moderately but significantly shorter in Type 1 diabetes patients.

All of the isolated RNA was reverse transcribed, so expressed TCRB transcripts were sequenced. Profiled with immunoSEQ multiplex PCR; TCRdb holds only in-frame clones, not every one. The table lists roughly 340,000 clones, roughly 13% of them singletons. These receptors have no identified antigens. Sequenced: naive CD4+ T cells from blood. The receptors come from a woman aged 18-29 years with type 1 diabetes.

This clone was counted only a few times. The CDR3 is CASSDRGPGNTGELFF. The CDR3 nucleotides are TGCGCCAGCTCCGACAGGGGGCCCGGGAACACCGGGGAGCTGTTTTTT. The rearrangement uses TRBV5-1 and TRBJ2-2; 10 bases match TRBD1. The germline V gene encodes CDR1 SGHRS and CDR2 YFSETQ. The CDR3 extends over 16 amino acids. With V trimmed by 7 bases and J by 1 base, 7 bases remained unmatched.

The table lists this clone with a few counts. The chain carries TRBV4-1 and TRBJ1-5; TRBD1 might be the D (6 bases). The CDR3 loop spans 18 amino acids. The V gene's germline CDR1 is MGHRA and CDR2 YSYEKL. Deletions cut 0 bases from V and 3 bases from J, with 18 bases between. CDR3 DNA sequence: TGCGCCAGCAGCCAAGATAGGGGGGGAGGGGGAAACAATCAGCCCCAGCATTTT. Translation gives CASSQDRGGGGNNQPQHF.